Presented here are 10 T cell receptor beta chains from one specimen sequenced in a study of blood T cell repertoires in COVID-19. TCRdb's copy holds only in-frame clones and misses some; the assay was immunoSEQ multiplex PCR. This table has under 250,000 clones, under 90% appearing once. The sequenced sample consisted of PBMCs or T cells enriched from blood (not recorded which). The receptors were gathered from a woman between 35 and 50 years old who had been exposed to COVID-19.

V gene TRBV5-8 combines with J gene TRBJ1-4, with unresolved D. This CDR3 contains 14 residues. The germline CDR1 and CDR2 sequences are SGHTS and YDEGEE. Deletions cut 1 base from V and 8 bases from J, with 12 bases between. CDR3 bases: TGTGCCAGCAGCTTGTATGCGGGCCGGGAAAAACTGTTTTTT. It yields the protein CASSLYAGREKLFF.

This clone was detected a few times. V gene TRBV24-1 combines with J gene TRBJ1-2; D is unresolved. The CDR3 is 13 residues long. V shed 4 bases and J shed 4 bases, with 9 bases lying between them. Germline CDR1 and CDR2: KGHDR and SFDVKD. For the CDR3, the DNA is TGTGCCACCAGTGACGAAACTATCTATGGCTACACCTTC. This codes for CATSDETIYGYTF.

As to this clone: Other DNA sequences in this sample translate to the same CDR3. The chain recombines TRBV18 with TRBJ2-7; D call uncertain. The CDR3 covers 13 residues. Trimming cost V 3 bases and J 1 base, with 7 bases left between them. Germline V CDR1 and CDR2: KGHSH, LQKENI. The CDR3 loop is CASSPPGSYEQYF. The CDR3 region has the DNA TGTGCCAGCTCACCCCCCGGTTCCTACGAGCAGTACTTC. The full variable domain, in which reference TRBV18 and TRBJ2-7 provide the parts outside the CDR3, is NAGVMQNPRHLVRRRGQEARLRCSPMKGHSHVYWYRQLPEEGLKFMVYLQKENIIDESGMPKERFSAEFPKEGPSILRIQQVVRGDSAAYFCASSPPGSYEQYFGPGTRLTVT.

The rearrangement joins TRBV29-1 to TRBJ2-1; tentatively, D is TRBD2 (5 bases). This CDR3 contains 14 residues. CDR1 is SQVTM, CDR2 ANQGSEA, per germline. V was pared by 7 bases and J by 2 bases, with 15 bases between. CDR3 sequence: CSAKPPGTYNEQFF. DNA for the CDR3: TGCAGCGCCAAACCCCCCGGGACCTACAATGAGCAGTTCTTC.

This clone was observed a few times. This chain connects TRBV7-2 to TRBJ1-5; D gene ambiguous. CDR1 SGHTA and CDR2 FQGNSA come from the germline V gene. The V end lost 6 bases, the J end lost 5 bases, and 11 bases lay between the germline ends. CDR3 length equals 13 residues. CDR3 nucleotides: TGTGCCAGCAGTTTATGGAGGGATCAGCCCCAGCATTTT. Amino acids: CASSLWRDQPQHF.

The genes are TRBV3-1 (or the pseudogene TRBV3-2) and TRBJ1-3; 10 bases align to TRBD1. J was trimmed by 2 bases and V by 4 bases; bases with no gene match: 5. Germline V gene sequence: CDR1 LGHDT, CDR2 YNNKEL (reference sequence). CDR3 size: 16 residues. CDR3 in DNA: TGTGCCAGCAGCCTATCCGGGACAGGGGCTGGAAACACCATATATTTT. The encoded protein is CASSLSGTGAGNTIYF.

V and J are TRBV6-5 and TRBJ1-1; 7 nucleotides agree with TRBD1. The trim removed 6 bases at V and 2 bases at J, leaving 9 bases unmatched. The CDR3 has 15 amino acids. Germline values: CDR1 MNHEY, CDR2 SVGAGI. The CDR3 protein is CASRPRGLVNTEAFF. The CDR3 DNA sequence: TGTGCCAGCAGGCCAAGGGGGCTAGTCAACACTGAAGCTTTCTTT.

The J gene is TRBJ2-7, the V gene TRBV7-8, with D unclear. The germline CDR1 and CDR2 sequences are SGHVS and FQNEAQ. The CDR3 totals 15 residues. The germline V and J ends were trimmed by 1 base and 3 bases, with 13 bases remaining between them. The CDR3 sequence: CASSLEAGPNYEQYF. CDR3 nucleotide sequence: TGTGCCAGCAGCTTAGAGGCAGGCCCTAACTACGAGCAGTACTTC.

The rearrangement joins TRBV20-1 to TRBJ1-6, with 8 bases identical to TRBD1. The junction had 13 bases not matched to a gene; V was cut back by 3 bases and J by 6 bases. In germline, CDR1 is DFQATT, CDR2 SNEGSKA (reference sequence). The CDR3 has 17 residues. CDR3 DNA: TGCAGTGCTAGTGGCCAGGGGGCGCGGGATTTTAATTCACCCCTCCACTTT. Amino acid sequence: CSASGQGARDFNSPLHF.

V and J are TRBV7-3 and TRBJ2-5; a weak D match, TRBD2 (5 bases). The V gene's germline CDR1 is SGHTA and CDR2 FQGTGA. CDR3 length: 15 amino acids. Trimming took 3 bases from V and 1 from J, leaving 12 bases between them. CDR3 in amino acids: CASSFGPSSQETQYF. Written as DNA, the CDR3 is TGTGCCAGCAGCTTTGGGCCTAGCAGCCAAGAGACCCAGTACTTC. The variable domain in full, completed from reference TRBV7-3 and TRBJ2-5, reads GAGVSQTPSNKVTEKGKYVELRCDPISGHTALYWYRQSLGQGPEFLIYFQGTGAADDSGLPNDRFFAVRPEGSVSTLKIQRTERGDSAVYLCASSFGPSSQETQYFGPGTRLLVL.